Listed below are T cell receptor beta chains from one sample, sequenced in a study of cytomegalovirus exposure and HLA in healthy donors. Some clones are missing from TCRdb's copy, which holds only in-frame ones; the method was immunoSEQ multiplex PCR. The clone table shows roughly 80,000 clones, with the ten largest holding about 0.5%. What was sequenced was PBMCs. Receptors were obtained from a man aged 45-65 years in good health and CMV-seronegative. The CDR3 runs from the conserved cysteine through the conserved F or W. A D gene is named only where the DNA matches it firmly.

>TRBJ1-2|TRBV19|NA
CASSIDVQGYGYTF
TGTGCCAGTAGTATAGATGTACAGGGTTATGGCTACACCTTC
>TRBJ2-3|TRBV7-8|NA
CASSTTWDKGDTQYF
TGTGCCAGCAGCACGACGTGGGACAAGGGAGATACGCAGTATTTT
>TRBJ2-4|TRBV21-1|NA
CASSKYCRGRVFGNIQYF
TGTGCCAGCAGCAAATATTGCAGGGGGCGCGTTTTTGGAAACATTCAGTACTTC
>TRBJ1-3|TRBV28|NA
CASSFVLFSGNTIYF
TGTGCCAGCAGTTTTGTTCTCTTCTCTGGAAACACCATATATTTT
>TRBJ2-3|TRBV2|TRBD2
CASRGPSGGAVPVYF
TGTGCCAGCAGGGGCCCTAGCGGGGGGGCCGTCCCTGTGTATTTT
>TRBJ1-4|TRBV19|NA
CASRSGAYNEKLFF
TGTGCCAGTAGAAGCGGGGCCTATAATGAAAAACTGTTTTTT
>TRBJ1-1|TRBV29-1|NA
CSVEVYMNTEAFF
TGCAGCGTTGAGGTGTACATGAACACTGAAGCTTTCTTT
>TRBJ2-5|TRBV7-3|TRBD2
CASSLLPGAGGRIGRQETQYF
TGTGCCAGCAGCTTATTGCCCGGCGCGGGGGGCAGGATCGGGCGGCAAGAGACCCAGTACTTC
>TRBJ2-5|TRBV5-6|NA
CASSSVLGEGVRGPWTQYF
TGTGCCAGCAGCTCGGTACTTGGGGAGGGGGTCAGAGGGCCATGGACCCAGTACTTC
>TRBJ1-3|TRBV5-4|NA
CASSLQGSGNTIYF
TGTGCCAGCAGCTTACAGGGTAGTGGAAACACCATATATTTT
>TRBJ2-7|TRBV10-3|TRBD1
CAISPGQGAYEQYF
TGTGCCATCAGTCCCGGACAGGGGGCCTACGAGCAGTACTTC
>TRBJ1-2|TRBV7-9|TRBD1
CASSQGGGGYTF
TGTGCCAGCAGCCAGGGGGGAGGTGGCTACACCTTC
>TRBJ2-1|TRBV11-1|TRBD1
CASRTNRGDEQFF
TGTGCCAGCAGGACTAACAGGGGCGATGAGCAGTTCTTC
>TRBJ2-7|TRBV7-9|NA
CASTTNIGQREYF
TGTGCCAGCACCACCAACATAGGACAGAGAGAGTACTTC
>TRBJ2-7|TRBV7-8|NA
CASSLVAGISYEQYF
TGTGCCAGCAGCTTAGTGGCAGGGATCTCCTACGAGCAGTACTTC
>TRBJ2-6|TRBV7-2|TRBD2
CASSPTGGASGANVLTF
TGTGCCAGCAGCCCGACGGGGGGGGCTAGTGGGGCCAACGTCCTGACTTTC
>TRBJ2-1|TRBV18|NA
CASSLNQQVTYNEQFF
TGTGCCAGCTCACTAAATCAGCAGGTCACCTACAATGAGCAGTTCTTC
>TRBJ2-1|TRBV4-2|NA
CASSQAAGVSNEQFF
TGTGCCAGCAGCCAAGCGGCAGGGGTAAGCAATGAGCAGTTCTTC
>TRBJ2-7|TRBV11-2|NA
CASSLSTGFYEQYF
TGTGCCAGCAGCTTATCTACAGGGTTCTACGAGCAGTACTTC
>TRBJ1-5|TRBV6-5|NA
CASSTRAGSNQPQHF
TGTGCCAGCAGCACCAGGGCGGGGAGCAATCAGCCCCAGCATTTT
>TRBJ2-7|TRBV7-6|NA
CASSDFGEQYF
TGTGCCAGCAGCGACTTCGGGGAGCAGTACTTC
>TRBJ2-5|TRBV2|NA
CASSVSSGTPGQYF
TGTGCCAGCAGTGTTTCTTCAGGGACACCAGGGCAGTACTTC
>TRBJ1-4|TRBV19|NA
CASSGVATNEKLFF
TGTGCCAGTAGCGGGGTTGCAACTAATGAAAAACTGTTTTTT
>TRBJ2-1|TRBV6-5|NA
CASSLGTSRGEQFF
TGTGCCAGCAGCTTGGGGACTTCCCGGGGGGAGCAGTTCTTC
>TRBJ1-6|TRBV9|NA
CASSPQGLGSSPLHF
TGTGCCAGCAGCCCCCAGGGGTTAGGGAGTTCACCCCTCCACTTT
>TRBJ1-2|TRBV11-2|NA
CASSLLTSYGYTF
TGTGCCAGCAGCTTACTAACCTCCTATGGCTACACCTTC
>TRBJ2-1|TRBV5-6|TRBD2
CASRPGGVDEQFF
TGTGCCAGCAGGCCGGGGGGGGTTGATGAGCAGTTCTTC
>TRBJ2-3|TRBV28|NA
CASEEGAIRTDTQYF
TGTGCCAGTGAGGAGGGGGCGATCCGCACAGATACGCAGTATTTT
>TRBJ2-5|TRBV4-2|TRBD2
CASSQDLAGKTQYF
TGTGCCAGCAGCCAAGATCTAGCGGGGAAGACCCAGTACTTC
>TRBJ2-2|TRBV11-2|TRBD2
CASSGEAGENTGELFF
TGTGCCAGCAGCGGAGAAGCGGGGGAGAACACCGGGGAGCTGTTTTTT
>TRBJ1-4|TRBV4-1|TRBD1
CASSQEPGGREKLFF
TGCGCCAGCAGCCAAGAGCCAGGGGGCCGTGAAAAACTGTTTTTT
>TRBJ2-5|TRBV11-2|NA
CASSTPLTETQYF
TGTGCCAGCAGCACCCCACTTACGGAGACCCAGTACTTC
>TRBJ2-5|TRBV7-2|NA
CASSLGGMQETQYF
TGTGCCAGCAGCTTAGGAGGGATGCAAGAGACCCAGTACTTC
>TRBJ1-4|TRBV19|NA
CASSIGGGQTNEKLFF
TGTGCCAGTAGTATAGGCGGGGGGCAAACTAATGAAAAACTGTTTTTT
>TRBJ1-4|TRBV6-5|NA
CASSSDEKLFF
TGTGCCAGCAGTTCCGATGAAAAACTGTTTTTT
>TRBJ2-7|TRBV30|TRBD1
CAWSTSGTGLSYEQYF
TGTGCCTGGAGTACCTCGGGGACAGGACTCTCCTACGAGCAGTACTTC
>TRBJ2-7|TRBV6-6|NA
CASSRPRDTSYEQYF
TGTGCCAGCAGCAGACCTCGGGACACCTCCTACGAGCAGTACTTC
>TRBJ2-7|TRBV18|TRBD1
CASSSVGDRAYEQYF
TGTGCCAGCTCCTCTGTAGGGGACAGAGCCTACGAGCAGTACTTC
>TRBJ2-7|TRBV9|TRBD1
CASSPTGTTYEQYF
TGTGCCAGCAGCCCGACAGGGACAACCTACGAGCAGTACTTC
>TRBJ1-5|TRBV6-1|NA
CASSDPGYQPQHF
TGTGCCAGCAGTGATCCCGGTTATCAGCCCCAGCATTTT
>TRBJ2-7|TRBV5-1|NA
CASSLRQGPYEQYF
TGCGCCAGCAGCTTGAGGCAGGGGCCCTACGAGCAGTACTTC
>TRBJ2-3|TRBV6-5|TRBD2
CASRQRGGARDTQYF
TGTGCCAGCAGACAGCGGGGGGGGGCTAGGGATACGCAGTATTTT
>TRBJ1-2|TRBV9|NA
CASSARLDYTF
TGTGCCAGCAGCGCCCGACTGGACTACACCTTC
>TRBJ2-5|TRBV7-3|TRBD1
CASSLMGQGQETQYF
TGTGCCAGCAGCCTCATGGGACAGGGCCAGGAGACCCAGTACTTC
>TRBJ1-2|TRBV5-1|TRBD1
CASSRGQGNYGYTF
TGCGCCAGCAGCAGGGGACAGGGTAACTATGGCTACACCTTC
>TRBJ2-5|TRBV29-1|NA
CSVERPSLMAQYF
TGCAGCGTTGAGCGGCCGTCTTTAATGGCCCAGTACTTC
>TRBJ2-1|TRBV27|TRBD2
CASSHNRDYVYNEQFF
TGTGCCAGCAGTCACAACCGGGACTACGTCTACAATGAGCAGTTCTTC
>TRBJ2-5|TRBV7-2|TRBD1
CASSTGQQETQYF
TGTGCCAGCAGCACGGGACAGCAAGAGACCCAGTACTTC
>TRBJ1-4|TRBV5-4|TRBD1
CASSLEEGTGDEKLFF
TGTGCCAGCAGCTTGGAGGAGGGGACAGGGGACGAAAAACTGTTTTTT
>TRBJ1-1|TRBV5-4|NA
CASSLKLGEGTEAFF
TGTGCCAGCAGCTTGAAATTAGGGGAGGGTACTGAAGCTTTCTTT
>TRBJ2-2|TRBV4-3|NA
CASSRGAFTGELFF
TGCGCCAGCAGCCGAGGAGCGTTCACCGGGGAGCTGTTTTTT